The 19 T cell receptor beta chains given below trace back to one sample, sequenced in a study of CD8 T cells in ankylosing spondylitis. General observations from the study: In ankylosing spondylitis blood, a motif of about 8 highly homologous TCR beta variants appeared characteristic.

TCRdb independently ran MiXCR on the 5' RACE reads; one entry per CDR3 protein. The table has hundreds of thousands of distinct CDR3 sequences, about an eighth seen once; the top ten hold about 0.49%. The antigens for these receptors are not known. The sequencing input was blood, either unsorted or a sorted T cell fraction (not recorded which). The receptors derive from a male donor with ankylosing spondylitis.

This clonotype was seen a few times. The gene calls are TRBV12-3 or TRBV12-4 and TRBJ2-5, with 7 positions matching TRBD1. This CDR3 region has 17 residues. V was clipped by 3 bases and J by 2 bases; unmatched bases: 12. The CDR3 loop reads CASSFKVVTGPQETQYF. CDR3 sequence (DNA): TGTGCCAGCAGTTTTAAGGTCGTGACAGGGCCTCAAGAGACCCAGTACTTC.

The chain recombines TRBV28 with TRBJ2-7; D unclear. Per germline, CDR1 MDHEN and CDR2 SYDVKM. The CDR3 has 13 residues. V was clipped by 6 bases and J by 3 bases, with 12 bases between them. DNA for the CDR3: TGTGCCAGCAGCCAGGCATTCGTCTACGAGCAGTACTTC. It yields the protein CASSQAFVYEQYF.

V is TRBV7-2 and J is TRBJ2-7, with a possible D match to TRBD2 (6 bases). Per germline, CDR1 SGHTA and CDR2 FQGNSA. Between the trimmed V and J ends, which lost 5 bases and 3 bases, there was a span of 20 bases. The CDR3 loop spans 16 amino acids. The chain's CDR3 is CASSPQLATSIYEQYF. CDR3 bases: TGTGCCAGCAGCCCACAACTAGCCACAAGTATCTACGAGCAGTACTTC.

This clonotype was counted between two and nine times. This rearrangement joins TRBV18 to TRBJ2-6; 8 positions agree with TRBD2. Trimming cost V 6 bases and J 2 bases; bases outside gene matches: 12. CDR1 and CDR2 from the germline V gene are KGHSH and LQKENI. The CDR3 is 18 amino acids. CDR3 in amino acids: CASSRQSGTRPGANVLTF. The CDR3 DNA sequence: TGTGCCAGCTCTCGTCAATCCGGGACTAGACCTGGGGCCAACGTCCTGACTTTC.

In this sample, this clonotype turned up many times. The rearrangement uses TRBV29-1 and TRBJ2-2, with a weak D call TRBD1 (5 bases). The germline gives CDR1 SQVTM, CDR2 ANQGSEA. This CDR3 comprises 13 residues. The V gene lost 5 bases and the J gene lost 5 bases, with 12 bases spanning the gap. The CDR3 region is CSVQTVVTGELFF. CDR3 nucleotide sequence: TGCAGCGTTCAGACAGTAGTGACCGGGGAGCTGTTTTTT.

The chain carries TRBV20-1 and TRBJ2-5; TRBD1 or TRBD2 may be the D gene (5 bases each). The germline CDR1 and CDR2 sequences are DFQATT and SNEGSKA (reference sequence). The CDR3 length is 11 residues. Trimming removed 4 bases at V and 4 bases at J, with 7 bases between. The CDR3: CSAIGGETQYF. The CDR3 DNA follows: TGCAGTGCTATTGGGGGAGAGACCCAGTACTTC.

This clonotype occurred a few times. The chain links TRBV19 to TRBJ2-5, with 7 bases aligning to TRBD1. This CDR3 contains 15 residues. V trimming: 6 bases; J trimming: 1 base; junction bases outside the gene matches: 8. CDR1 and CDR2 from the germline V gene are LNHDA and SQIVND (reference sequence). The CDR3 here is CASSVYRGRQETQYF. CDR3 nucleotide sequence: TGTGCCAGTAGCGTATACAGGGGCCGCCAAGAGACCCAGTACTTC. Combining the CDR3 with reference TRBV19 and TRBJ2-5 gives the whole variable domain DGGITQSPKYLFRKEGQNVTLSCEQNLNHDAMYWYRQDPGQGLRLIYYSQIVNDFQKGDIAEGYSVSREKKESFPLTVTSAQKNPTAFYLCASSVYRGRQETQYFGPGTRLLVL.

This chain uses TRBV5-5 with TRBJ2-2; a possible D gene is TRBD1 (5 bases). CDR3 size: 16 residues. Trimming removed 2 bases at V and 0 bases at J, with 11 bases between. Germline V CDR1 and CDR2: SGHKS, YYEKEE (reference sequence). As DNA, the CDR3 is TGTGCCAGCAGCTTATCGGTAGGGGCGAACACCGGGGAGCTGTTTTTT. It translates to CASSLSVGANTGELFF.

The J gene is TRBJ2-1, the V gene TRBV14; TRBD2 matches 7 bases. Germline-derived CDR1 and CDR2 are SGHDN and FVKESK. The V and J ends lost 0 bases and 7 bases, in that order; junction bases with no gene match: 6. The CDR3 totals 15 residues. CDR3 in amino acids: CASSQERTRRNEQFF. The CDR3, as DNA: TGTGCCAGCAGCCAAGAGAGGACTAGAAGGAATGAGCAGTTCTTC. The full variable domain, completed using reference TRBV14 and TRBJ2-1, is EAGVTQFPSHSVIEKGQTVTLRCDPISGHDNLYWYRRVMGKEIKFLLHFVKESKQDESGMPNNRFLAERTGGTYSTLKVQPAELEDSGVYFCASSQERTRRNEQFFGPGTRLTVL.

The chain recombines TRBV7-6 with TRBJ1-6; D might be TRBD1 (6 bases). V gave up 5 bases and J gave up 11 bases, with 19 bases separating them. The CDR3 is 15 amino acids. Germline-derived CDR1 and CDR2 are SGHVS and FNYEAQ. CDR3 in DNA: TGTGCCAGCAGCCCGGCTCGGGACACCGCTACACCCCTCCACTTT. Translating it yields CASSPARDTATPLHF.

At least ten counts were recorded for this clonotype. This chain joins TRBV7-2 and TRBJ1-5; 8 nucleotides line up with TRBD1. After removal of 5 bases from V and 1 base from J, the junction contained 4 bases not matched to a gene. The CDR3 extends over 15 amino acids. Germline V lookup: CDR1 SGHTA, CDR2 FQGNSA. CDR3 coding DNA: TGTGCCAGCAGCAGGGACAGGAGGAGCAATCAGCCCCAGCATTTT. Protein product: CASSRDRRSNQPQHF.

This clonotype has ten or more counts. The rearrangement uses TRBV20-1 and TRBJ2-5, with unresolved D. Deletions cut 3 bases from V and 5 bases from J, with 16 bases between. This CDR3 is 14 amino acids long. CDR1 is DFQATT, CDR2 SNEGSKA, per germline (reference sequence). The CDR3 sequence: CSASKGTGVETQYF. CDR3 coding DNA: TGCAGTGCTAGTAAGGGTACTGGAGTGGAGACCCAGTACTTC.

The gene calls are TRBV29-1 and TRBJ1-1; the D gene is possibly TRBD1 (5 bases). V was pared by 7 bases and J by 3 bases, with 15 bases between. This CDR3 spans 13 amino acids. Germline V gene sequence: CDR1 SQVTM, CDR2 ANQGSEA. The CDR3 DNA reads as TGCAGCGCGGGGGGGGGGTCGGACACTGAAGCTTTCTTT. As protein: CSAGGGSDTEAFF.

This clonotype was counted many times. This chain links TRBV6-1 with TRBJ2-5; the match to TRBD2 covers 10 bases. V gave up 9 bases and J gave up 7 bases; unmatched junction bases: 17. This CDR3 spans 16 amino acids. The germline V gene encodes CDR1 MNHNS and CDR2 SASEGT. This CDR3 is CASTIRTSGGAVTQYF. The CDR3 coding sequence is TGTGCCAGTACCATCCGGACTAGCGGTGGAGCGGTGACCCAGTACTTC.

This clonotype was counted ten times or more. V usage is TRBV10-3 and J usage is TRBJ1-1, with TRBD1 matching 9 bases. The J segment lost 11 bases and the V segment lost 3 bases, leaving 4 bases of the junction unmatched. Germline V gene data show CDR1 as ENHRY and CDR2 as SYGVKD. The CDR3 is 12 residues long. The CDR3 nucleotides read TGTGCCATCAGTGATCGGGGACAGGGTGCTTTCTTT. It specifies CAISDRGQGAFF.

This clonotype appeared many times. The chain combines TRBV7-2 with TRBJ2-1; no clear D gene. V gave up 5 bases and J gave up 4 bases, with 9 bases separating them. Germline CDR1 and CDR2: SGHTA and FQGNSA. This CDR3 has 13 amino acids. The CDR3 sequence is CASSLDTYNEQFF. As DNA, the CDR3 is TGTGCCAGCAGCCTCGACACTTACAATGAGCAGTTCTTC. The variable domain in full, completed from reference TRBV7-2 and TRBJ2-1, reads GAGVSQSPSNKVTEKGKDVELRCDPISGHTALYWYRQSLGQGLEFLIYFQGNSAPDKSGLPSDRFSAERTGGSVSTLTIQRTQQEDSAVYLCASSLDTYNEQFFGPGTRLTVL.

This chain links TRBV20-1 with TRBJ1-5; D might be TRBD1 (5 bases). Trimming cost V 5 bases and J 4 bases, with 9 bases left between them. CDR3 length: 12 residues. Germline V lookup: CDR1 DFQATT, CDR2 SNEGSKA (reference sequence). For the CDR3, the DNA is TGCAGTGCTCGACAGACTAATCAGCCCCAGCATTTT. Translated, it gives CSARQTNQPQHF.

This clonotype was recorded a few times. The chain uses TRBV15 and TRBJ2-7; D ambiguous. CDR1 LNHNV and CDR2 YYDKDF come from the germline V gene (reference sequence). Trimming left V 2 bases short and J 2 bases short, with 16 bases between. There are 16 residues in the CDR3. The CDR3 here is CATSRLPPGRTYEQYF. The DNA for the CDR3 is TGTGCCACCAGCAGACTTCCCCCGGGTCGGACCTACGAGCAGTACTTC.

The chain combines TRBV6-6 with TRBJ1-3; D gene ambiguous. The CDR3 is 13 residues long. Between the trimmed V and J ends, which lost 2 bases and 4 bases, there was a span of 6 bases. From germline, CDR1 is MNHNY and CDR2 SVGAGI (reference sequence). CDR3 in DNA: TGTGCCAGCAGTTACCCAGTGGGAAACACCATATATTTT. Its protein product is CASSYPVGNTIYF.